Listed here are 31 T cell receptor beta chains from one sample, sequenced in a study of blood T cells in healthy people across ages. A second about 6 to 11 cycle PCR used barcoded and J-beta primers. TCRdb passed the 5' RACE reads through MiXCR, listing each CDR3 protein once. The sample lists about 650,000 distinct CDR3 sequences, 45% to 60% seen once, with roughly 14% in the top ten. What was sequenced was blood. These receptors originate from a woman at least 80 years old in good health.

To note about this clonotype: A single base separates this from a much larger clone, so it may be a read error. The rearrangement links TRBV20-1 to TRBJ2-7, with 8 bases aligning to TRBD2. After removal of 8 bases from V and 7 bases from J, the junction contained 10 bases not matched to a gene. CDR3 size: 12 residues. Germline assignment: CDR1 DFQATT and CDR2 SNEGSKA (reference sequence). As DNA, the CDR3 is TGCAGTACCCGGGGGGGGTACAATGAGCAGTACTTC. Its translation is CSTRGGYNEQYF.

Note on this clonotype: This may stem from a read error, because a much larger clone lies one nucleotide away. The chain employs TRBV9 and TRBJ2-3, with D possibly TRBD2 on 5 matching bases. Germline V lookup: CDR1 SGDLS, CDR2 YYNGEE. The CDR3 is 17 residues long. DNA for the CDR3: TGTGCCAGCAGCGCAGAACCCCTCCCGGGCGGAGGAGATGCGCAGTATTTT. This codes for CASSAEPLPGGGDAQYF.

This clonotype appeared a few times. The V call is TRBV6-1, the J call TRBJ2-1; D is possibly TRBD2 (5 bases). Per the germline V gene, CDR1 is MNHNS and CDR2 is SASEGT. This CDR3 region has 15 residues. V was shortened by 1 base and J by 5 bases, with 12 bases between the two germline ends. CDR3 in amino acids: CASSEGDAGHNEQFF. The CDR3 bases are TGTGCCAGCAGTGAAGGGGATGCGGGTCACAATGAGCAGTTCTTC.

J is TRBJ2-7 and V is TRBV4-2; D is perhaps TRBD1 (6 bases). V was pared by 4 bases and J by 1 base, with 14 bases between. Germline CDR1 is LGHNA and CDR2 is YNFKEQ. The CDR3 loop spans 15 amino acids. CDR3 protein: CASSRLPGQSYEQYF. The DNA for the CDR3 is TGTGCCAGCAGCCGCCTCCCGGGACAATCCTACGAGCAGTACTTC.

The chain joins TRBV12-3 or TRBV12-4 to TRBJ2-5; 8 bases fit TRBD2. There are 14 residues in the CDR3. With V trimmed by 3 bases and J by 4 bases, 4 bases remained unmatched. CDR3 loop: CASSLAGGIETQYF. CDR3 sequence (DNA): TGTGCCAGCAGTTTGGCGGGAGGCATAGAGACCCAGTACTTC.

The chain links TRBV12-3 or TRBV12-4 to TRBJ2-3; tentatively, D is TRBD2 (5 bases). The CDR3 runs to 16 residues. The germline V and J ends were trimmed by 3 bases and 3 bases, with 16 bases remaining between them. The CDR3 nucleotides are TGTGCCAGCAGTTTGGCTGCAACCCGGGGAACAGATACGCAGTATTTT. Its translation is CASSLAATRGTDTQYF.

The chain is built from TRBV12-3 or TRBV12-4 and TRBJ1-4, with TRBD1 matching 9 bases. The J segment lost 8 bases and the V segment lost 6 bases, leaving 10 bases of the junction unmatched. CDR3 length: 15 residues. CDR3 in amino acids: CASSHRDRESEKLFF. The CDR3, as DNA: TGTGCCAGCAGCCACCGGGACAGGGAATCGGAAAAACTGTTTTTT.

The gene calls are TRBV28 and TRBJ2-7, with D perhaps matching TRBD1 or TRBD2 (5 bases each). This CDR3 contains 13 residues. Germline CDR1 MDHEN, CDR2 SYDVKM. V lost 7 bases to trimming and J lost 3 bases, with 13 bases between them. The CDR3 here is CASIPRDLYEQYF. The DNA for the CDR3 is TGTGCCAGCATCCCCCGGGACCTCTACGAGCAGTACTTC.

In regard to this clonotype: Possible read error: a much larger clone is one base away. The V call is TRBV5-5, the J call TRBJ2-1, with a possible D match to TRBD1 (6 bases). Germline CDR1 reads SGHKS; CDR2 reads YYEKEE (reference sequence). This CDR3 is built from 16 residues. The DNA for the CDR3 is TGTGCCAGCAGCTTTTTGGTTACAGGGATCGACAATGTGCAGTTCTTC. Its protein is CASSFLVTGIDNVQFF.

This chain joins TRBV20-1 and TRBJ2-3; 7 positions agree with TRBD1. This CDR3 is built from 13 residues. CDR1 is DFQATT, CDR2 SNEGSKA, per germline (reference sequence). The ends lost 5 bases at V and 2 bases at J; junction bases unmatched: 4. CDR3 DNA sequence: TGCAGTGCTCTGCAGGGGGTCACAGATACGCAGTATTTT. It encodes CSALQGVTDTQYF.

The CDR3 coding sequence is TGTGCCAGCAGCTTAACAGGGGGCCGGAATCAGCCCCAGCATTTT. Translated, it gives CASSLTGGRNQPQHF. The gene calls are TRBV7-9 and TRBJ1-5; 9 bases agree with TRBD1. From germline, CDR1 is SEHNR and CDR2 FQNEAQ (reference sequence). The CDR3 sequence is 15 residues long. V was pared by 2 bases and J by 4 bases, with 3 bases of the junction left unmatched.

V usage is TRBV27 and J usage is TRBJ1-5; no clear D gene. V was cut by 2 bases and J by 1 base, with 9 bases left in between. The V gene's germline CDR1 is MNHEY and CDR2 SMNVEV (reference sequence). This CDR3 has 15 amino acids. The DNA for the CDR3 is TGTGCCAGCAGTTTAACTTTGAACAGCAATCAGCCCCAGCATTTT. Amino acid sequence: CASSLTLNSNQPQHF.

About this clonotype itself: This sequence may be a read error, since a much larger clone differs from it by one base. The rearrangement joins TRBV25-1 to TRBJ2-3, with D uncertain. With 6 bases removed from V and 3 bases from J, the gap between germline ends came to 10 bases. The CDR3 has 13 amino acids. The V gene's germline CDR1 is MGHDK and CDR2 SYGVNS. The CDR3 DNA follows: TGTGCCAGCAGGGGCAGTATTACAGATACGCAGTATTTT. Translating gives CASRGSITDTQYF.

V usage is TRBV6-6 and J usage is TRBJ2-2; D unresolved. Germline CDR1 MNHNY, CDR2 SVGAGI (reference sequence). Trimming left V 6 bases short and J 5 bases short, with 7 bases between. The CDR3 is made up of 12 amino acids. The CDR3 DNA sequence: TGTGCCAGCAGCTATATTACCGGGGAGCTGTTTTTT. Translated, it gives CASSYITGELFF.

This clonotype has ten or more counts. The chain couples TRBV5-1 to TRBJ2-3, with 12 bases matching TRBD2. CDR3 size: 16 residues. Germline CDR1 reads SGHRS; CDR2 reads YFSETQ. After removal of 0 bases from V and 6 bases from J, the junction contained 5 bases not matched to a gene. CDR3 in amino acids: CASSLDPSGGADTQYF. In DNA form, the CDR3 reads TGCGCCAGCAGCTTGGATCCTAGCGGGGGGGCGGATACGCAGTATTTT. Together with reference TRBV5-1 and TRBJ2-3, the CDR3 gives the full variable domain: KAGVTQTPRYLIKTRGQQVTLSCSPISGHRSVSWYQQTPGQGLQFLFEYFSETQRNKGNFPGRFSGRQFSNSRSEMNVSTLELGDSALYLCASSLDPSGGADTQYFGPGTRLTVL.

The chain employs TRBV5-1 and TRBJ2-5; TRBD2 matches at 8 bases. Trimming removed 3 bases from V and 4 bases from J; junction bases left unmatched: 5. Per the germline V gene, CDR1 is SGHRS and CDR2 is YFSETQ. CDR3 size: 14 residues. The CDR3 bases are TGCGCCAGCAGCTCGGGAGGGGTTCGAGAGACCCAGTACTTC. As protein: CASSSGGVRETQYF.

This chain connects TRBV27 to TRBJ2-1; no reliable D call. The tail of the sequence fits TRBJ2-7 better, so the J call may be wrong. The CDR3 sequence is 15 residues long. CDR1 and CDR2 (germline): MNHEY, SMNVEV (reference sequence). CDR3 in amino acids: CASRPSRLAYNEQYF. The CDR3, as DNA: TGTGCCAGCAGACCCTCCCGGTTGGCCTACAATGAGCAGTACTTC.

This clonotype occurred many times. This chain uses TRBV12-3 or TRBV12-4 with TRBJ2-3, with 9 bases identical to TRBD2. V lost 6 bases, J lost 0 bases, and 4 bases stayed unmatched. This CDR3 has 15 residues. The CDR3 region is CASSPRGGSTDTQYF. The CDR3 coding sequence is TGTGCCAGCAGCCCGCGGGGGGGTAGCACAGATACGCAGTATTTT.

This clonotype showed up just a few times. This may be a read error, as it is one base from a much larger clone. The rearrangement joins TRBV28 to TRBJ2-7, with TRBD1 identical over 7 bases. The CDR3 runs 14 residues. V trimming: 6 bases; J trimming: 1 base; junction bases outside the gene matches: 6. CDR1 and CDR2 from the germline V gene are MDHEN and SYDVKM. CDR3 residues: CASRDRIDSYEQYF. Here the CDR3 DNA reads TGTGCCAGCAGGGACAGGATTGATTCCTACGAGCAGTACTTC. Based on the CDR3 plus reference TRBV28 and TRBJ2-7, the full variable domain is DVKVTQSSRYLVKRTGEKVFLECVQDMDHENMFWYRQDPGLGLRLIYFSYDVKMKEKGDIPEGYSVSREKKERFSLILESASTNQTSMYLCASRDRIDSYEQYFGPGTRLTVT.

In this sample, this clonotype turned up many times. CDR3 sequence (DNA): TGTGCCAGCAGGACACAGGGGATGAGAGGTCAGCCCCAGCATTTT. Translation: CASRTQGMRGQPQHF. This sequence joins TRBV21-1 and TRBJ1-5; TRBD1, as called in the table, went unchecked against the DNA. TRBV21-1 is recorded as a pseudogene. This CDR3 spans 15 amino acids.

About this clonotype: A much larger clone differs from this one at a single base, so this may be a read error. The chain recombines TRBV27 with TRBJ2-3; D possibly corresponds to TRBD2 (6 bases). The germline V and J ends were trimmed by 2 bases and 2 bases, with 14 bases remaining between them. Looked up from germline, CDR1 is MNHEY and CDR2 is SMNVEV (reference sequence). The CDR3 sequence is 16 residues long. CDR3 residues: CASSLRRDGPTDTQYF. As DNA, the CDR3 is TGTGCCAGCAGTTTAAGGCGGGATGGCCCCACAGATACGCAGTATTTT.

The CDR3 region is CSAVGLRETQYF. DNA for the CDR3: TGCAGTGCTGTGGGACTCAGGGAGACCCAGTACTTC. The rearrangement links TRBV20-1 to TRBJ2-5, with D possibly being TRBD2 (6 bases). V was trimmed by 5 bases and J by 5 bases, leaving 12 bases between them. The CDR3 has 12 amino acids. Germline V gene lookup returns CDR1 DFQATT and CDR2 SNEGSKA (reference sequence).

The genes are TRBV5-1 and TRBJ1-1; 8 bases are a match to TRBD1. The ends lost 4 bases at V and 3 bases at J; junction bases unmatched: 11. Germline CDR1 SGHRS, CDR2 YFSETQ. The CDR3 extends over 16 amino acids. CDR3 in amino acids: CASSPQDRAWDTEAFF. The CDR3 DNA follows: TGCGCCAGCAGCCCGCAGGACAGGGCCTGGGACACTGAAGCTTTCTTT.

This clonotype was counted between two and nine times. In nucleotides, the CDR3 is TGCAGTGCTACCCAGGGGGGCCAAGAGACCCAGTACTTC. This translates into CSATQGGQETQYF. The V and J genes are TRBV20-1 and TRBJ2-5; D is perhaps TRBD1 (7 bases). This CDR3 comprises 13 residues. Per germline, CDR1 DFQATT and CDR2 SNEGSKA (reference sequence). V was shortened by 4 bases and J by 1 base, with 10 bases between the two germline ends.

The V gene is TRBV25-1, the J gene TRBJ2-3; D gene uncertain. The germline V gene encodes CDR1 MGHDK and CDR2 SYGVNS. CDR3 length: 14 amino acids. Trimming shortened V by 4 bases and J by 8 bases, and 16 bases separated the two germline ends. CDR3 DNA: TGTGCCAGCAGTGCTGCGTCAGGATCGGGTACGCAGTATTTT. Protein sequence: CASSAASGSGTQYF.

The table lists this clonotype with many counts. This chain uses TRBV29-1 with TRBJ2-7; a possible D gene is TRBD1 (5 bases). This CDR3 region has 13 residues. Trimming shortened V by 5 bases and J by 6 bases, and 17 bases separated the two germline ends. Germline V gene data show CDR1 as SQVTM and CDR2 as ANQGSEA. CDR3 sequence reads: CSVKRRGLTEQYF. As DNA, the CDR3 is TGCAGCGTTAAACGAAGGGGTTTAACCGAGCAGTACTTC.

CDR3 in amino acids: CASSPGSGVTDTQYF. CDR3 DNA sequence: TGTGCCAGCAGCCCTGGTTCAGGGGTCACAGATACGCAGTATTTT. The chain employs TRBV7-9 and TRBJ2-3; D is perhaps TRBD1 (6 bases). CDR3 length: 15 amino acids. V shed 5 bases and J shed 2 bases, with 14 bases lying between them. The germline gives CDR1 SEHNR, CDR2 FQNEAQ (reference sequence). Full variable domain (remainder filled in from reference TRBV7-9 and TRBJ2-3): DTGVSQNPRHKITKRGQNVTFRCDPISEHNRLYWYRQTLGQGPEFLTYFQNEAQLEKSRLLSDRFSAERPKGSFSTLEIQRTEQGDSAMYLCASSPGSGVTDTQYFGPGTRLTVL.

The chain has TRBV5-1 and TRBJ2-3, with TRBD1 identical over 9 bases. There are 17 residues in the CDR3. Germline CDR1 is SGHRS and CDR2 is YFSETQ. V was pared by 3 bases and J by 6 bases, with 14 bases of the junction left unmatched. The CDR3 nucleotides read TGCGCCAGCAGCTACGAGCTGTTAGGACAGGGGAAGGATACGCAGTATTTT. This encodes CASSYELLGQGKDTQYF.

This chain connects TRBV3-1 to TRBJ2-2; no reliable D call. This CDR3 is 12 amino acids long. V lost 1 base and J 7 bases, leaving 4 bases between the germline ends. CDR1 LGHDT and CDR2 YNNKEL come from the germline V gene (reference sequence). The CDR3 reads CASSQALGELFF. The CDR3 nucleotides are TGTGCCAGCAGCCAAGCCCTCGGGGAGCTGTTTTTT.

The CDR3 sequence: CASSLGQITEAFF. Written as DNA, the CDR3 is TGTGCCAGCAGCTTAGGGCAGATCACTGAAGCTTTCTTT. The chain joins TRBV7-3 to TRBJ1-1; D is undetermined. The V end was cut by 2 bases, the J end by 4 bases, with 8 bases between. The CDR3 is 13 residues long. Germline CDR1 and CDR2: SGHTA and FQGTGA.

Worth noting for this clonotype: One base away lies a much larger clone, so this may be a sequencing read error. The chain has TRBV18 and TRBJ2-1, with D perhaps assigned TRBD1 or TRBD2 (5 bases each). The DNA end is more similar to TRBJ2-7, so the J call may be wrong. The CDR3 has 13 residues. CDR1 is KGHSH, CDR2 LQKENI, per germline. The CDR3 DNA is TGTGCCAGCTCTCCCGGGGCCGACAATGAGCAGTACTTC. It yields the protein CASSPGADNEQYF.